The 17 T cell receptor beta chains below all came from one sample that was sequenced in a study of shared clonotypes between healthy human individuals. Assay: immunoSEQ multiplex PCR; the TCRdb copy retains only in-frame clones and omits some. Of approximately 1.5 million clones in the sample, roughly 98.5% were seen once. Sequencing input: naive CD4+ T cells sorted from blood. Subset meaning: CD45RA+ positively selected. These receptors were collected from a man in his thirties or forties in good health.

V gene TRBV25-1 combines with J gene TRBJ2-6, with a possible D match to TRBD1 (6 bases). Germline lookup yields CDR1 MGHDK and CDR2 SYGVNS. The germline V and J ends were trimmed by 8 bases and 2 bases, with 13 bases remaining between them. CDR3 size: 15 residues. The DNA of the CDR3 is TGTGCCAGCTCCGGCCAGGGGACTGGGGCCAACGTCCTGACTTTC. Translating it yields CASSGQGTGANVLTF.

The CDR3 sequence: CATSKGGSGYTF. Written as DNA, the CDR3 is TGTGCCACCTCCAAGGGGGGATCTGGCTACACCTTC. The rearrangement links TRBV15 to TRBJ1-2; tentatively, D is TRBD1 (6 bases). CDR1 is LNHNV, CDR2 YYDKDF, per germline (reference sequence). V lost 8 bases and J lost 7, with 14 bases in between. CDR3 length equals 12 residues.

The chain uses TRBV28 and TRBJ2-3; 15 nucleotides line up with TRBD2. Unmatched junction bases numbered 4, after V lost 7 bases and J lost 5 bases. This CDR3 region has 15 residues. Germline V CDR1 and CDR2: MDHEN, SYDVKM. CDR3 DNA sequence: TGTGCCAGCACCCCGGGACTAGCGGGAGGAGATACGCAGTATTTT. Protein sequence: CASTPGLAGGDTQYF.

This sequence joins TRBV7-2 and TRBJ1-1; D ambiguous. The CDR3 is 12 amino acids. V was trimmed by 2 bases and J by 5 bases, leaving 6 bases between them. CDR1 and CDR2 (germline): SGHTA, FQGNSA. The CDR3 loop is CASSLYKTEAFF. The CDR3 DNA sequence: TGTGCCAGCAGCTTATATAAAACTGAAGCTTTCTTT.

The chain couples TRBV27 to TRBJ1-5; D may be TRBD1 (6 bases). The germline CDR1 and CDR2 sequences are MNHEY and SMNVEV (reference sequence). The CDR3 spans 15 residues. V gave up 6 bases and J gave up 1 base, with 13 bases separating them. The CDR3 DNA follows: TGTGCCAGCAGCTATACAGGGCCGAGCAATCAGCCCCAGCATTTT. Protein: CASSYTGPSNQPQHF.

This chain joins TRBV7-6 and TRBJ2-1, with D possibly matching TRBD2 (6 bases). V was pared by 3 bases and J by 5 bases, with 14 bases between. This CDR3 is 15 amino acids long. Germline CDR1 SGHVS, CDR2 FNYEAQ. CDR3 sequence: CASSFRRARHNEQFF. The DNA of the CDR3 is TGTGCCAGCAGCTTCAGGAGGGCCCGGCACAATGAGCAGTTCTTC.

The CDR3 DNA reads as TGTGCCAGCAGTTGGGGGGGCGGCATTCAGTACTTC. It yields the protein CASSWGGGIQYF. The chain links TRBV27 to TRBJ2-4, with TRBD2 as a possible D gene (7 bases). V was pared by 4 bases and J by 9 bases, with 10 bases between. The CDR3 is made up of 12 amino acids. Germline V gene data show CDR1 as MNHEY and CDR2 as SMNVEV (reference sequence).

The chain links TRBV10-3 to TRBJ2-1; the match to TRBD1 covers 11 bases. Trimming took 5 bases from V and 1 from J; bases not matched to a gene: 4. CDR1 is ENHRY, CDR2 SYGVKD, per germline. The CDR3 covers 16 residues. In DNA form, the CDR3 reads TGTGCCATCAGTCCTGGACAGGGGGCATCCTACAATGAGCAGTTCTTC. Its translation is CAISPGQGASYNEQFF.

V is TRBV4-1 and J is TRBJ1-1; D gene ambiguous. CDR3 length: 11 amino acids. CDR1 and CDR2 (germline): MGHRA, YSYEKL. The V end lost 3 bases, the J end lost 7 bases, and 6 bases lay between the germline ends. CDR3 sequence: CASSQGGEAFF. The CDR3 DNA reads TGCGCCAGCAGCCAGGGAGGTGAAGCTTTCTTT.

V usage is TRBV5-1 and J usage is TRBJ2-3; 12 bases agree with TRBD1. This CDR3 has 16 residues. CDR1 and CDR2 from the germline V gene are SGHRS and YFSETQ. V shed 4 bases, J shed 6 bases, and the junction held 9 bases outside the gene matches. The CDR3 protein is CASSTAGTGGVDTQYF. CDR3 sequence (DNA): TGCGCCAGCAGCACAGCCGGGACAGGGGGCGTGGATACGCAGTATTTT.

This clone is a singleton in its sample. The chain has TRBV9 and TRBJ2-5, with TRBD1 identical over 8 bases. CDR3 length: 15 amino acids. J lost 1 base, V lost 3 bases, and 5 bases had no gene match. CDR1 is SGDLS and CDR2 is YYNGEE in the germline V gene. The CDR3 protein is CASSAWTGLQETQYF. Here the CDR3 DNA reads TGTGCCAGCAGCGCCTGGACAGGGCTCCAAGAGACCCAGTACTTC.

The V gene is TRBV10-2, the J gene TRBJ2-1; D call uncertain. The CDR3 runs to 13 residues. The germline CDR1 and CDR2 sequences are WSHSY and SAAADI. V gave up 6 bases and J gave up 4 bases, with 10 bases separating them. The CDR3: CASRNSGYNEQFF. DNA of the CDR3: TGCGCCAGCAGGAATTCCGGATACAATGAGCAGTTCTTC.

The chain carries TRBV7-8 and TRBJ1-5; 8 nucleotides match TRBD1. The germline CDR1 and CDR2 sequences are SGHVS and FQNEAQ. This CDR3 has 18 residues. With V trimmed by 1 base and J by 5 bases, 13 bases remained unmatched. This CDR3 reads CASSLGRGPISSDQPQHF. CDR3 nucleotides: TGTGCCAGCAGCTTAGGCAGGGGGCCAATATCATCTGATCAGCCCCAGCATTTT. Full variable domain (rest looked up from reference TRBV7-8 and TRBJ1-5): GAGVSQSPRYKVAKRGQDVALRCDPISGHVSLFWYQQALGQGPEFLTYFQNEAQLDKSGLPSDRFFAERPEGSVSTLKIQRTQQEDSAVYLCASSLGRGPISSDQPQHFGDGTRLSIL.

The chain couples TRBV5-4 to TRBJ2-5; D is unresolved. V was trimmed by 4 bases and J by 3 bases, leaving 13 bases between them. Germline V gives CDR1 SGHNT, CDR2 YYREEE (reference sequence). The CDR3 has 14 amino acids. The CDR3, as DNA: TGTGCCAGCAGCACCAAGGTGATGGAAGAGACCCAGTACTTC. Translation: CASSTKVMEETQYF.

The chain recombines TRBV7-8 with TRBJ2-1; possibly TRBD2 for D (5 bases). Trimming took off 5 bases at V and 4 bases at J, with 15 bases between the two ends. The CDR3 is 15 amino acids. Germline loops: CDR1 SGHVS, CDR2 FQNEAQ. The CDR3 DNA is TGTGCCAGCAGCCCCTTAGCGCAACTTTACAATGAGCAGTTCTTC. Protein product: CASSPLAQLYNEQFF. Supplemented by reference TRBV7-8 and TRBJ2-1, the full variable domain reads GAGVSQSPRYKVAKRGQDVALRCDPISGHVSLFWYQQALGQGPEFLTYFQNEAQLDKSGLPSDRFFAERPEGSVSTLKIQRTQQEDSAVYLCASSPLAQLYNEQFFGPGTRLTVL.

This chain uses TRBV28 with TRBJ1-5; unclear D gene. V lost 5 bases, J lost 5 bases, and 7 bases lay in between. CDR3 length equals 12 residues. Germline CDR1 MDHEN, CDR2 SYDVKM. The CDR3 DNA is TGTGCCAGCAGTCAACCCCATCAGCCCCAGCATTTT. Translating gives CASSQPHQPQHF.

The chain couples TRBV19 to TRBJ1-5; 7 bases are a match to TRBD1. The CDR3 contains 15 residues. CDR1 and CDR2 from the germline V gene are LNHDA and SQIVND (reference sequence). V lost 8 bases and J lost 1; bases outside the gene matches: 8. This chain's CDR3 is CASGEQGPSNQPQHF. CDR3 in DNA: TGTGCCAGTGGGGAACAGGGGCCCAGCAATCAGCCCCAGCATTTT.